Below are 26 T cell receptor beta chains sequenced from a single sample in a study of blood T cell repertoires in COVID-19 (dated by TCRdb to between 2020 and 2021). To prepare the library, the immunoSEQ multiplex PCR assay was applied. TCRdb stores this immuneACCESS table with in-frame sequences only. Part of the clones is absent; in the studies checked, under half of the shortfall reflects unresolved V genes, and no reason is known for the rest. The sample table lists a few hundred thousand clones, more than 80% of them with a count of one. The ten largest clones add up to approximately 3% of the sample. Sequenced input: peripheral blood. These receptors originate from a woman under 40 with COVID-19, enrolled during active disease.

V is TRBV3-1 (or the pseudogene TRBV3-2) and J is TRBJ1-1; 8 positions agree with TRBD1. Looked up from germline, CDR1 is LGHDT and CDR2 is YNNKEL (reference sequence). This CDR3 comprises 15 residues. Unmatched junction bases numbered 5, after V lost 4 bases and J lost 1 base. The CDR3 DNA sequence: TGTGCCAGCAGCCCTCGGACAGGGCAGAACACTGAAGCTTTCTTT. Amino acids: CASSPRTGQNTEAFF.

V usage is TRBV4-3 and J usage is TRBJ1-3, with D maybe TRBD1 (5 bases). The CDR3 is made up of 14 amino acids. Deletions cut 4 bases from V and 0 bases from J, with 7 bases between. CDR1 and CDR2 (germline): LGHNA, YSLEER. The CDR3 spells CASSRDSSGNTIYF. CDR3 coding DNA: TGCGCCAGCAGCCGAGACAGCTCTGGAAACACCATATATTTT.

The chain employs TRBV10-3 and TRBJ2-1; TRBD1 matches 12 bases. The CDR3 sequence is 13 residues long. CDR1 and CDR2 from the germline V gene are ENHRY and SYGVKD. Unmatched junction bases numbered 7, after V lost 11 bases and J lost 8 bases. CDR3 sequence reads: CAYSGQGADEQFF. For the CDR3, the DNA is TGTGCCTACTCGGGACAGGGGGCGGATGAGCAGTTCTTC.

CDR3 residues: CASSTQGSGEQFF. CDR3 in DNA: TGTGCCAGCAGCACCCAGGGGTCCGGCGAGCAGTTCTTC. The genes are TRBV6-5 and TRBJ2-1; the D gene is possibly TRBD1 (6 bases). Germline values: CDR1 MNHEY, CDR2 SVGAGI. Trimming left V 6 bases short and J 10 bases short, with 16 bases between. The CDR3 has 13 residues.

The V and J genes are TRBV30 and TRBJ1-5; 7 bases map to TRBD1. Germline-derived CDR1 and CDR2 are GTSNPN and SVGIG (reference sequence). V lost 2 bases to trimming and J lost 4 bases; unmatched junction nucleotides: 5. The CDR3 sequence is 14 residues long. The CDR3 sequence is CAWSKTGTNQPQHF. In DNA, the CDR3 is TGTGCCTGGAGTAAGACAGGGACTAATCAGCCCCAGCATTTT.

J is TRBJ2-1 and V is TRBV19; 13 bases line up with TRBD2. The CDR3 loop spans 19 amino acids. Germline values: CDR1 LNHDA, CDR2 SQIVND (reference sequence). The V segment lost 5 bases and the J segment 0 bases; nucleotides outside the gene matches: 10. CDR3 nucleotides: TGTGCCAGTAGTCCAGCGGGACTAGCGGGACCCGACTCCTACAATGAGCAGTTCTTC. This translates into CASSPAGLAGPDSYNEQFF.

This sequence joins TRBV12-3 or TRBV12-4 and TRBJ2-7; a possible D gene is TRBD1 (6 bases). Trimming shortened V by 1 base and J by 7 bases, and 11 bases separated the two germline ends. The CDR3 runs to 13 residues. CDR3 coding DNA: TGTGCCAGCAGTTTAGACAGGGTAGGTGAGCAGTACTTC. Its protein is CASSLDRVGEQYF.

This chain uses TRBV28 with TRBJ1-2; 10 nucleotides align to TRBD1. Per germline, CDR1 MDHEN and CDR2 SYDVKM. V shed 5 bases and J 3 bases; nucleotides not matched to a gene: 3. The CDR3 has 14 amino acids. The DNA of the CDR3 is TGTGCCAGCAGTAATGGACAGGGGGACTATGGCTACACCTTC. Residues: CASSNGQGDYGYTF.

This sequence joins TRBV19 and TRBJ2-5, with 10 bases identical to TRBD2. The CDR3 is 16 amino acids. Germline V gene lookup returns CDR1 LNHDA and CDR2 SQIVND (reference sequence). J was trimmed by 1 base and V by 3 bases; bases with no gene match: 5. The CDR3 DNA is TGTGCCAGTAGTATTACGGCTAGCGGGGGCCAAGAGACCCAGTACTTC. Its protein product is CASSITASGGQETQYF.

The chain has TRBV2 and TRBJ2-1; D is unclear. CDR3 length: 15 residues. The V end lost 7 bases, the J end lost 2 bases, and 15 bases lay between the germline ends. Germline V gene lookup returns CDR1 SNHLY and CDR2 FYNNEI. CDR3 DNA: TGTGCCAGCATCATCTCCAGCGCGGCCTACAATGAGCAGTTCTTC. Protein: CASIISSAAYNEQFF.

The chain uses TRBV5-6 and TRBJ2-1; TRBD2 matches 7 bases. Germline lookup yields CDR1 SGHDT and CDR2 YYEEEE. The CDR3 sequence is 13 residues long. After removal of 1 base from V and 8 bases from J, the junction contained 3 bases not matched to a gene. CDR3 nucleotides: TGTGCCAGCAGCTTGACTAGCGTCCATGAGCAGTTCTTC. Residues: CASSLTSVHEQFF.

The gene calls are TRBV28 and TRBJ2-5; TRBD2 matches at 7 bases. V lost 6 bases and J lost 2; bases outside the gene matches: 15. The CDR3 totals 17 residues. Germline values: CDR1 MDHEN, CDR2 SYDVKM. The CDR3 sequence: CASRTGTTSPWQETQYF. CDR3 coding DNA: TGTGCCAGCAGGACCGGGACTACCTCTCCCTGGCAAGAGACCCAGTACTTC.

The gene calls are TRBV4-2 and TRBJ2-1; the match to TRBD2 covers 8 bases. CDR1 and CDR2 (germline): LGHNA, YNFKEQ. The CDR3 has 15 residues. The trim removed 4 bases at V and 6 bases at J, leaving 8 bases unmatched. In DNA, the CDR3 is TGTGCCAGCAGCCCGGGAGGGACCGGGGTCAATGAGCAGTTCTTC. Amino acid sequence: CASSPGGTGVNEQFF.

The V and J genes are TRBV24-1 and TRBJ1-1, with TRBD1 matching over 8 bases. Germline CDR1 reads KGHDR; CDR2 reads SFDVKD. V lost 11 bases to trimming and J lost 3 bases; unmatched junction nucleotides: 7. The CDR3 has 13 residues. The CDR3: CAIKGQGHTEAFF. DNA of the CDR3: TGTGCCATTAAAGGACAGGGTCACACTGAAGCTTTCTTT.

The chain is built from TRBV28 and TRBJ1-2; D gene unclear. Germline V gene data show CDR1 as MDHEN and CDR2 as SYDVKM. The CDR3 is made up of 14 amino acids. V was trimmed by 7 bases and J by 8 bases, leaving 20 bases between them. The CDR3 is CASNSPRRGGGYTF. The CDR3 coding sequence is TGTGCCAGCAACTCCCCGCGGCGGGGAGGAGGCTACACCTTC.

V usage is TRBV28 and J usage is TRBJ2-5, with 7 nucleotides matching TRBD1. V lost 4 bases, J lost 5 bases, and 13 bases stayed unmatched. The CDR3 is made up of 16 amino acids. Germline lookup yields CDR1 MDHEN and CDR2 SYDVKM. The CDR3 sequence is CASSSDRAGYRETQYF. CDR3 in DNA: TGTGCCAGCAGTTCCGACAGGGCGGGTTATAGGGAGACCCAGTACTTC.

The chain couples TRBV5-1 to TRBJ2-5, with a possible D match to TRBD1 (6 bases). The CDR3 spans 11 residues. Germline CDR1 reads SGHRS; CDR2 reads YFSETQ. V dropped 4 bases and J dropped 5 bases, with 6 bases sitting between them. CDR3 nucleotides: TGCGCCAGCAGCCAGGGGGAGACCCAGTACTTC. Translation: CASSQGETQYF.

This clone was seen only a few times. The V gene is TRBV13, the J gene TRBJ2-5; D uncertain. The CDR3 consists of 14 residues. CDR1 is PRHDT, CDR2 FYEKMQ, per germline (reference sequence). Deletions cut 5 bases from V and 2 bases from J, with 12 bases between. CDR3: CASSRGNFQETQYF. CDR3 in DNA: TGTGCCAGCAGCCGCGGCAATTTTCAAGAGACCCAGTACTTC.

The chain couples TRBV3-1 (or the pseudogene TRBV3-2) to TRBJ1-3; TRBD1 is a possible D gene (6 bases). Germline CDR1 and CDR2: LGHDT and YNNKEL (reference sequence). Trimming took off 0 bases at V and 7 bases at J, with 7 bases between the two ends. The CDR3 has 13 residues. CDR3 in DNA: TGTGCCAGCAGCCAAGAAGGGGGTAACACCATATATTTT. It specifies CASSQEGGNTIYF.

This chain uses TRBV7-2 with TRBJ2-1; a weak D match, TRBD2 (7 bases). Germline values: CDR1 SGHTA, CDR2 FQGNSA. Between the trimmed V and J ends, which lost 6 bases and 6 bases, there was a span of 21 bases. This CDR3 is 16 amino acids long. This CDR3 is CASSPPGVAGTNEQFF. The CDR3 coding sequence is TGTGCCAGCAGTCCTCCAGGGGTAGCGGGCACCAATGAGCAGTTCTTC.

The chain uses TRBV6-5 and TRBJ2-7; tentatively, D is TRBD1 (5 bases). V lost 6 bases and J 2 bases, leaving 8 bases between the germline ends. Germline values: CDR1 MNHEY, CDR2 SVGAGI. CDR3 length: 12 amino acids. The CDR3 here is CASRGATYEQYF. DNA of the CDR3: TGTGCCAGCAGAGGGGCTACCTACGAGCAGTACTTC.

The rearrangement links TRBV2 to TRBJ1-2; 10 bases fit TRBD1. The V segment lost 3 bases and the J segment 8 bases; nucleotides outside the gene matches: 9. There are 15 residues in the CDR3. Germline V gene data show CDR1 as SNHLY and CDR2 as FYNNEI. CDR3 DNA: TGTGCCAGCAGTGAGAGTTTTGGGACAGGGGAAGGCTACACCTTC. It yields the protein CASSESFGTGEGYTF.

This chain connects TRBV5-1 to TRBJ2-1; TRBD1 is a possible D gene (7 bases). Germline V CDR1 and CDR2: SGHRS, YFSETQ. Between the trimmed V and J ends, which lost 6 bases and 4 bases, there was a span of 17 bases. The CDR3 covers 15 residues. The DNA of the CDR3 is TGCGCCAGCACCTCCGGGGGACAGCGTTACAATGAGCAGTTCTTC. Protein product: CASTSGGQRYNEQFF.

In the case of this clone: The same CDR3 also results from other DNA sequences found in this sample. The gene calls are TRBV28 and TRBJ1-2, with 10 bases matching TRBD1. J gave up 6 bases and V 6 bases, and 4 bases lay outside the gene matches. The CDR3 length is 13 residues. Germline V gene lookup returns CDR1 MDHEN and CDR2 SYDVKM. The CDR3 DNA reads as TGTGCCAGCAGGGGGGGACAGGGGCATGGCTACACCTTC. Its protein product is CASRGGQGHGYTF.

The chain employs TRBV19 and TRBJ2-3, with TRBD2 as a possible D gene (6 bases). The CDR3 covers 14 residues. Looked up from germline, CDR1 is LNHDA and CDR2 is SQIVND (reference sequence). The V end was cut by 2 bases, the J end by 5 bases, with 11 bases between. The CDR3 region has the DNA TGTGCCAGTAGTATATTGGTGGGGGGAGATACGCAGTATTTT. Protein: CASSILVGGDTQYF.

The chain links TRBV30 to TRBJ1-4; D is perhaps TRBD1 (5 bases). CDR1 is GTSNPN and CDR2 is SVGIG in the germline V gene (reference sequence). The CDR3 loop spans 13 amino acids. Trimming stripped 5 bases from V and 7 bases from J, with 14 bases between. The CDR3 reads CAWARGEGEKLFF. The CDR3 region has the DNA TGTGCCTGGGCCCGGGGGGAGGGTGAAAAACTGTTTTTT.